The 25 T cell receptor beta chains presented below share a single source sample, sequenced in a study of blood T cell repertoires in COVID-19. Sequenced by immunoSEQ multiplex PCR; TCRdb stores in-frame clones only, minus some. The sample lists 30,000 to 35,000 clones; over 90% were seen once. Source material: peripheral blood. The receptors were sampled from a human donor in a cohort sampled during active COVID-19.

V is TRBV27 and J is TRBJ2-1; TRBD2 agrees at 11 bases. The CDR3 has 15 residues. V shed 0 bases and J 10 bases; nucleotides not matched to a gene: 5. Looked up from germline, CDR1 is MNHEY and CDR2 is SMNVEV (reference sequence). In DNA form, the CDR3 reads TGTGCCAGCAGTTTATCGGGACTAGCGGTTGCAGAGCAGTTCTTC. It translates to CASSLSGLAVAEQFF.

This chain connects TRBV5-1 to TRBJ1-1; D remains ambiguous. The V gene lost 2 bases and the J gene lost 0 bases, with 8 bases spanning the gap. CDR1 is SGHRS and CDR2 is YFSETQ in the germline V gene. The CDR3 loop spans 14 amino acids. The CDR3 spells CASSFTRMNTEAFF. In nucleotides, the CDR3 is TGCGCCAGCAGCTTTACCAGGATGAACACTGAAGCTTTCTTT. Full variable domain (missing parts from reference TRBV5-1 and TRBJ1-1): KAGVTQTPRYLIKTRGQQVTLSCSPISGHRSVSWYQQTPGQGLQFLFEYFSETQRNKGNFPGRFSGRQFSNSRSEMNVSTLELGDSALYLCASSFTRMNTEAFFGQGTRLTVV.

This chain connects TRBV6-5 to TRBJ2-1; perhaps TRBD2 as D (5 bases). Germline CDR1 reads MNHEY; CDR2 reads SVGAGI. The CDR3 consists of 13 residues. Trimming took 6 bases from V and 7 from J, leaving 13 bases between them. The chain's CDR3 is CASSVTGWNEQFF. The CDR3 DNA reads TGTGCCAGCAGCGTAACGGGGTGGAATGAGCAGTTCTTC.

This clone was recorded only once. The chain carries TRBV6-5 and TRBJ2-7; 7 bases agree with TRBD1. J lost 3 bases, V lost 7 bases, and 6 bases had no gene match. Germline CDR1 and CDR2: MNHEY and SVGAGI. CDR3 length: 13 amino acids. The CDR3 loop reads CASNVGQDYEQYF. CDR3 nucleotide sequence: TGTGCCAGCAACGTTGGACAGGACTACGAGCAGTACTTC.

The chain has TRBV18 and TRBJ1-5; TRBD1 might be the D (6 bases). CDR1 is KGHSH, CDR2 LQKENI, per germline. V gave up 4 bases and J gave up 8 bases, with 15 bases separating them. This CDR3 comprises 14 residues. The CDR3 is CASSLRTAPEPQHF. The CDR3 DNA reads as TGTGCCAGCTCACTCCGGACAGCTCCTGAGCCCCAGCATTTT.

The chain has TRBV6-6 and TRBJ1-2; D not resolved. Germline CDR1 is MNHNY and CDR2 is SVGAGI (reference sequence). The CDR3 loop spans 16 amino acids. V was trimmed by 9 bases and J by 8 bases, leaving 28 bases between them. DNA of the CDR3: TGTGCCAGGGTTCTTTTGGCCGGTAGTGCGACGGAGGGCTACACCTTC. Amino acids: CARVLLAGSATEGYTF.

The chain recombines TRBV30 with TRBJ2-7, with 8 bases that match TRBD2. The CDR3 length is 14 residues. The V gene end was trimmed by 0 bases and the J gene end by 4 bases; junction bases not matched to a gene: 5. Germline values: CDR1 GTSNPN, CDR2 SVGIG (reference sequence). The CDR3 DNA reads TGTGCCTGGAGTGTAAGCGGGGGCCCTTACGAGCAGTACTTC. This gives the protein CAWSVSGGPYEQYF.

This rearrangement joins TRBV2 to TRBJ2-5; 8 nucleotides align to TRBD1. The V and J ends lost 10 bases and 5 bases, in that order; junction bases with no gene match: 6. Germline V gene lookup returns CDR1 SNHLY and CDR2 FYNNEI. The CDR3 has 12 residues. CDR3 sequence reads: CAIWTGRETQYF. The DNA of the CDR3 is TGTGCCATATGGACAGGGAGGGAGACCCAGTACTTC. Full variable domain (remainder filled in from reference TRBV2 and TRBJ2-5): EPEVTQTPSHQVTQMGQEVILRCVPISNHLYFYWYRQILGQKVEFLVSFYNNEISEKSEIFDDQFSVERPDGSNFTLKIRSTKLEDSAMYFCAIWTGRETQYFGPGTRLLVL.

The chain recombines TRBV2 with TRBJ2-1; no definite D call. The V and J ends lost 8 bases and 0 bases respectively, with 14 bases between them. Per germline, CDR1 SNHLY and CDR2 FYNNEI. The CDR3 has 15 residues. CDR3 sequence (DNA): TGTGCCAGCTCTATTGACATTAGCTCCTACAATGAGCAGTTCTTC. Its translation is CASSIDISSYNEQFF.

This clone has a single count. The chain recombines TRBV6-1 with TRBJ2-1; D is perhaps TRBD2 (6 bases). V gave up 2 bases and J gave up 4 bases, with 15 bases separating them. Per the germline V gene, CDR1 is MNHNS and CDR2 is SASEGT. This CDR3 contains 16 residues. The CDR3 region has the DNA TGTGCCAGCAGTGAACCTGTACCGGGACTTTACAATGAGCAGTTCTTC. This translates into CASSEPVPGLYNEQFF.

The chain combines TRBV6-1 with TRBJ1-5; TRBD1 aligns across 9 bases. Germline V gives CDR1 MNHNS, CDR2 SASEGT. J was trimmed by 3 bases and V by 6 bases; bases with no gene match: 12. The CDR3 length is 17 residues. Written as DNA, the CDR3 is TGTGCCAGCAGAGAACTCGACAGGGGGAACGTCAATCAGCCCCAGCATTTT. Translation gives CASRELDRGNVNQPQHF.

A few counts support this clone. The V and J genes are TRBV2 and TRBJ2-3, with a possible D match to TRBD2 (6 bases). The CDR3 loop spans 19 amino acids. Trimming left V 4 bases short and J 1 base short, with 24 bases between. The germline gives CDR1 SNHLY, CDR2 FYNNEI. CDR3 region: CASSAWPWDFRVGTDTQYF. The CDR3 DNA sequence: TGTGCCAGCAGTGCTTGGCCCTGGGACTTCAGGGTGGGCACAGATACGCAGTATTTT.

The gene calls are TRBV11-2 and TRBJ1-6; D possibly corresponds to TRBD1 (5 bases). The germline CDR1 and CDR2 sequences are SGHAT and FQNNGV. Between the trimmed V and J ends, which lost 1 base and 6 bases, there was a span of 13 bases. CDR3 length: 16 residues. The CDR3 bases are TGTGCCAGCAGCTTAGCAAATCAGGGATTTAATTCACCCCTCCACTTT. Translation: CASSLANQGFNSPLHF.

This chain uses TRBV30 with TRBJ2-1; 10 bases line up with TRBD2. Trimming at V came to 2 bases and at J to 4 bases, leaving 8 bases not matched to a gene. From germline, CDR1 is GTSNPN and CDR2 SVGIG (reference sequence). There are 16 residues in the CDR3. CDR3 residues: CAWSHSSGGAYNEQFF. Here the CDR3 DNA reads TGTGCCTGGAGTCATTCCAGCGGGGGGGCTTACAATGAGCAGTTCTTC. The full variable domain, in which reference TRBV30 and TRBJ2-1 provide the parts outside the CDR3, is SQTIHQWPATLVQPVGSPLSLECTVEGTSNPNLYWYRQAAGRGLQLLFYSVGIGQISSEVPQNLSASRPQDRQFILSSKKLLLSDSGFYLCAWSHSSGGAYNEQFFGPGTRLTVL.

Of note for this clone: The germline gene is not matched at one end of the junction; a read error may be the cause. V gene TRBV27 combines with J gene TRBJ2-3; perhaps TRBD2 as D (7 bases). This CDR3 contains 15 residues. The V gene's germline CDR1 is MNHEY and CDR2 SMNVEV (reference sequence). As DNA, the CDR3 is TGTGCCAGCAGTTTATCGGGGGTAGGGGCTAGCGGACAGAATTTT. This codes for CASSLSGVGASGQNF.

The chain carries TRBV7-3 and TRBJ2-7, with 7 positions matching TRBD2. The CDR3 loop spans 14 amino acids. The V segment lost 5 bases and the J segment 5 bases; nucleotides outside the gene matches: 9. CDR1 SGHTA and CDR2 FQGTGA come from the germline V gene. The DNA for the CDR3 is TGTGCCAGCAGCCCAAGGGCGGGAGCCCACGAGCAGTACTTC. Translated, it gives CASSPRAGAHEQYF.

This chain joins TRBV27 and TRBJ1-1, with a tentative D call TRBD1 (6 bases). The V end was cut by 0 bases, the J end by 1 base, with 18 bases between. The germline V gene has CDR1 MNHEY and CDR2 SMNVEV (reference sequence). CDR3 length: 18 amino acids. CDR3 in DNA: TGTGCCAGCAGTTTATCGATCCTCAGAGGGGACAAGAACACTGAAGCTTTCTTT. It is translated as CASSLSILRGDKNTEAFF.

The chain uses TRBV2 and TRBJ2-2; D gene unclear. V was trimmed by 0 bases and J by 3 bases, leaving 11 bases between them. Germline lookup yields CDR1 SNHLY and CDR2 FYNNEI. The CDR3 is made up of 16 amino acids. CDR3 nucleotides: TGTGCCAGCAGTGAAGCATCGCAGCGAGACACCGGGGAGCTGTTTTTT. This sequence encodes CASSEASQRDTGELFF. Full variable domain (remainder filled in from reference TRBV2 and TRBJ2-2): EPEVTQTPSHQVTQMGQEVILRCVPISNHLYFYWYRQILGQKVEFLVSFYNNEISEKSEIFDDQFSVERPDGSNFTLKIRSTKLEDSAMYFCASSEASQRDTGELFFGEGSRLTVL.

The V call is TRBV7-9, the J call TRBJ2-3, with D perhaps matching TRBD2 (5 bases). Deletions cut 10 bases from V and 0 bases from J, with 14 bases between. Germline CDR1 SEHNR, CDR2 FQNEAQ (reference sequence). The CDR3 is 14 amino acids. CDR3 loop: CAITDSSSTDTQYF. DNA for the CDR3: TGTGCCATTACGGACTCCTCGAGCACAGATACGCAGTATTTT.

J is TRBJ2-3 and V is TRBV18, with 8 bases matching TRBD2. This CDR3 is 15 amino acids long. Germline V gene data show CDR1 as KGHSH and CDR2 as LQKENI. V shed 3 bases, J shed 2 bases, and the junction held 4 bases outside the gene matches. CDR3 loop: CASSPRGADTDTQYF. The CDR3 nucleotides read TGTGCCAGCTCACCGCGGGGGGCCGACACAGATACGCAGTATTTT.

Worth noting for this clone: The sample has other DNA sequences that encode this CDR3 too. The chain is built from TRBV18 and TRBJ2-3; 10 positions agree with TRBD1. V gave up 3 bases and J gave up 6 bases; unmatched junction bases: 9. Germline CDR1 is KGHSH and CDR2 is LQKENI. The CDR3 sequence is 16 residues long. The CDR3 DNA sequence: TGTGCCAGCTCACCGATACGGACAGGGGGGGACGATACGCAGTATTTT. Its protein is CASSPIRTGGDDTQYF.

The genes are TRBV6-5 and TRBJ1-1, with TRBD1 as a possible D gene (6 bases). The germline V gene encodes CDR1 MNHEY and CDR2 SVGAGI. The CDR3 extends over 15 amino acids. V dropped 9 bases and J dropped 0 bases, with 17 bases sitting between them. CDR3 sequence: CASAGAGGLNTEAFF. CDR3 DNA sequence: TGTGCCAGTGCCGGGGCCGGGGGGCTGAACACTGAAGCTTTCTTT.

V usage is TRBV10-3 and J usage is TRBJ1-5; D ambiguous. Germline V CDR1 and CDR2: ENHRY, SYGVKD. Deletions cut 2 bases from V and 0 bases from J, with 11 bases between. This CDR3 comprises 16 residues. The CDR3 bases are TGTGCCATCAGTGAGGTGGACGGAGGTAGCAATCAGCCCCAGCATTTT. It yields the protein CAISEVDGGSNQPQHF.

This chain joins TRBV29-1 and TRBJ2-7; 8 bases match TRBD1. Germline CDR1 is SQVTM and CDR2 is ANQGSEA. Trimming removed 3 bases from V and 1 base from J; junction bases left unmatched: 14. The CDR3 extends over 17 amino acids. CDR3 sequence: CSVEGDRTISESYEQYF. CDR3 bases: TGCAGCGTTGAGGGGGACAGGACAATTAGCGAATCCTACGAGCAGTACTTC.

This rearrangement joins TRBV11-2 to TRBJ1-1, with no clear D. CDR3 length: 12 residues. V shed 11 bases and J shed 1 base, with 11 bases lying between them. CDR1 and CDR2 from the germline V gene are SGHAT and FQNNGV. The CDR3: CAAPGENTEAFF. In DNA form, the CDR3 reads TGTGCCGCGCCGGGAGAGAACACTGAAGCTTTCTTT.